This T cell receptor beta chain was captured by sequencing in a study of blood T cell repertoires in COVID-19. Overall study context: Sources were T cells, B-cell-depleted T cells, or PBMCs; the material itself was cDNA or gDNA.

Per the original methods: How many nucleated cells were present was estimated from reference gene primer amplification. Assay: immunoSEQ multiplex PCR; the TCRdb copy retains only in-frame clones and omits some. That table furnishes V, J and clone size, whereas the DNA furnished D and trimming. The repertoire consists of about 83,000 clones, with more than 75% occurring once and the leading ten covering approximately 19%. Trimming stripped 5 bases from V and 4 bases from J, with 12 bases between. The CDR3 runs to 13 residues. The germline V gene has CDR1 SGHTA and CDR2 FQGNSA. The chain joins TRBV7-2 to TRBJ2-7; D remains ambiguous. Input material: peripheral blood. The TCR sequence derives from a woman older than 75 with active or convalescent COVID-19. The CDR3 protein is CASSPRGGYEQYF. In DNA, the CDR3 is TGTGCCAGCAGCCCGAGAGGCGGATACGAGCAGTACTTC.